This TCR beta chain appears in the sequencing data of a study of kidney transplant recipient with SARS-CoV-2 infection. Per the germline V gene, CDR1 is DFQATT and CDR2 is SNEGSKA (reference sequence). The V and J ends lost 6 bases and 5 bases, in that order; junction bases with no gene match: 1. The CDR3 sequence is 11 residues long. Details on this clonotype: A read error is possible here, since a much larger clone lies one base away. The conserved phenylalanine or tryptophan normally closing the CDR3 is absent here, so this likely arose from a read error.

Using its own MiXCR run on the reads, TCRdb lists one record per CDR3 protein. The sample records 250,000 or so distinct CDR3 sequences, more than 25% being singletons. The chain links TRBV20-1 to TRBJ2-7; 10 nucleotides agree with TRBD2. The TCR comes from a male patient between 25 and 39 years old who had COVID-19 and was a kidney transplant recipient. Certain T cells may be donor cells from the graft. This specimen was a blood sample, taken at baseline and around day 120 from a kidney transplant recipient. CDR3 sequence: CSAGLADEQYL. CDR3 nucleotide sequence: TGCAGTGCCGGACTAGCGGACGAGCAGTACCTC.